These 14 T cell receptor beta chains were sequenced from one sample in a study of graft-versus-host responses after intestinal transplantation. These receptors are not linked to any known antigen. Assay: immunoSEQ multiplex PCR; the TCRdb copy retains only in-frame clones and omits some. The table shows tens of thousands of clones, with around 96% occurring only once. The material sequenced was unstimulated CD8+ T cells sorted from spleen or lymph node cells, taken before intestinal transplant. The receptors were sampled from a human donor who received an intestinal transplant.

The rearrangement links TRBV30 to TRBJ2-3; 10 bases agree with TRBD2. V dropped 8 bases and J dropped 1; count of bases not matched to a gene: 9. Germline V gene data show CDR1 as GTSNPN and CDR2 as SVGIG (reference sequence). The CDR3 extends over 15 amino acids. The CDR3 loop is CARTEGTSGTDTQYF. DNA of the CDR3: TGTGCCCGAACGGAAGGGACTAGCGGCACAGATACGCAGTATTTT. Full variable domain (outside the CDR3, taken from reference TRBV30 and TRBJ2-3): SQTIHQWPATLVQPVGSPLSLECTVEGTSNPNLYWYRQAAGRGLQLLFYSVGIGQISSEVPQNLSASRPQDRQFILSSKKLLLSDSGFYLCARTEGTSGTDTQYFGPGTRLTVL.

The J gene is TRBJ1-2, the V gene TRBV6-5; D gene ambiguous. V dropped 2 bases and J dropped 8 bases, with 15 bases sitting between them. CDR3 size: 14 residues. Germline V CDR1 and CDR2: MNHEY, SVGAGI. The CDR3 nucleotides read TGTGCCAGCAGTTACGGCCCGGCTGGGAAGGGCTACACCTTC. This sequence encodes CASSYGPAGKGYTF.

The genes are TRBV6-5 and TRBJ2-3; TRBD2 aligns across 7 bases. The CDR3 has 14 residues. Germline loops: CDR1 MNHEY, CDR2 SVGAGI. Trimming took 10 bases from V and 0 from J; bases not matched to a gene: 7. In nucleotides, the CDR3 is TGTGCCACCCTACTAGCGCCTAGCACAGATACGCAGTATTTT. Translating gives CATLLAPSTDTQYF.

J is TRBJ2-5 and V is TRBV4-1; unclear D gene. This CDR3 region has 13 residues. The V end lost 1 base, the J end lost 5 bases, and 8 bases lay between the germline ends. Germline CDR1 is MGHRA and CDR2 is YSYEKL. The DNA of the CDR3 is TGCGCCAGCAGCCAAGTCAGGATGGAGACCCAGTACTTC. Its translation: CASSQVRMETQYF.

The CDR3 nucleotides are TGTGCCAGCAGCGCCTGGGGTAGTTCCAATCAGCCCCAGCATTTT. It is translated as CASSAWGSSNQPQHF. The chain carries TRBV9 and TRBJ1-5; D remains ambiguous. This CDR3 spans 15 amino acids. The germline CDR1 and CDR2 sequences are SGDLS and YYNGEE. Trimming left V 3 bases short and J 3 bases short, with 13 bases between.

The V call is TRBV10-3, the J call TRBJ2-7, with D tentatively TRBD2 (6 bases). Germline V gives CDR1 ENHRY, CDR2 SYGVKD. The V end was cut by 0 bases, the J end by 4 bases, with 13 bases between. The CDR3 is 15 amino acids. The CDR3 nucleotides are TGTGCCATCAGTGAGTCGTCGGGAGCGGAATACGAGCAGTACTTC. Translation: CAISESSGAEYEQYF.

The chain joins TRBV6-4 to TRBJ1-1; D is ambiguous. The CDR3 loop spans 11 amino acids. CDR1 is MRHNA and CDR2 is SNTAGT in the germline V gene. The V gene lost 10 bases and the J gene lost 1 base, with 7 bases spanning the gap. The CDR3, as DNA: TGTGCCACCCCGAAGAACACTGAAGCTTTCTTT. Translated: CATPKNTEAFF.

The chain combines TRBV7-3 with TRBJ2-2; 9 positions match TRBD2. V was pared by 5 bases and J by 3 bases, with 13 bases of the junction left unmatched. Germline assignment: CDR1 SGHTA and CDR2 FQGTGA. The CDR3 is 18 amino acids. This CDR3 is CASSPGPGLARDTGELFF. CDR3 DNA: TGTGCCAGCAGCCCCGGACCGGGACTAGCAAGAGACACCGGGGAGCTGTTTTTT.

This sequence joins TRBV30 and TRBJ2-7; TRBD2 is a possible D gene (5 bases). The CDR3 extends over 10 amino acids. Deletions cut 5 bases from V and 3 bases from J, with 5 bases between. Germline lookup yields CDR1 GTSNPN and CDR2 SVGIG (reference sequence). CDR3 sequence reads: CAWGLYEQYF. DNA for the CDR3: TGTGCCTGGGGACTCTACGAGCAGTACTTC.

The DNA for the CDR3 is TGTGCCAGCAGCCCGCTAGCGGGAGGGATGAATGAGCAGTTCTTC. The encoded protein is CASSPLAGGMNEQFF. The V call is TRBV2, the J call TRBJ2-1; 12 nucleotides agree with TRBD2. The germline V gene has CDR1 SNHLY and CDR2 FYNNEI. The length of the CDR3 is 15 residues. Trimming took 6 bases from V and 7 from J; bases not matched to a gene: 7.

This clone appeared once. The rearrangement joins TRBV7-2 to TRBJ1-2; no definite D call. Trimming left V 0 bases short and J 4 bases short, with 15 bases between. Germline lookup yields CDR1 SGHTA and CDR2 FQGNSA. This CDR3 region has 16 residues. The CDR3 is CASSLAPPGVGYGYTF. The CDR3 DNA reads TGTGCCAGCAGCTTAGCGCCTCCCGGGGTTGGCTATGGCTACACCTTC.

The gene calls are TRBV6-6 and TRBJ1-2; D unresolved. Germline loops: CDR1 MNHNY, CDR2 SVGAGI (reference sequence). The CDR3 totals 16 residues. V was cut by 0 bases and J by 0 bases, with 11 bases left in between. The CDR3 coding sequence is TGTGCCAGCAGTTACTCGGGGTCCCGTACTAACTATGGCTACACCTTC. It specifies CASSYSGSRTNYGYTF.

The rearrangement links TRBV25-1 to TRBJ2-7, with unresolved D. Germline loops: CDR1 MGHDK, CDR2 SYGVNS. The V and J ends lost 8 bases and 7 bases respectively, with 9 bases between them. This CDR3 region has 10 residues. DNA of the CDR3: TGTGCCAGCGGCTCCTTGGAGCAGTACTTC. As protein: CASGSLEQYF.

This clone was seen a single time. This chain joins TRBV21-1 and TRBJ2-1; TRBD2, the table's D call, was not compared with the DNA. TRBV21-1 is noted as a pseudogene. CDR3 size: 15 residues. The CDR3 coding sequence is TGTGCCAGCAGCAAAAGCGGGCCCGCCTACAATGAGCAGTTCTTC. This sequence encodes CASSKSGPAYNEQFF.